The present TCR beta chain was sequenced within a study of CD8 T cells in ankylosing spondylitis. Study-level results: There was reportedly significant enrichment of clones that were disease-linked in matched ankylosing spondylitis synovial fluid.

By quantitative 5'-RACE with molecular barcodes, the TCR beta libraries were made. TCRdb itself ran the 5' RACE reads through MiXCR, one entry per CDR3 protein. Here the sample spans approximately 220,000 distinct CDR3 sequences, about 11% being singletons. This clonotype has ten or more counts. Antigen unknown. Trimming took off 6 bases at V and 3 bases at J, with 17 bases between the two ends. Germline loops: CDR1 DFQATT, CDR2 SNEGSKA (reference sequence). CDR3 size: 14 residues. The TCR originated in a male donor with ankylosing spondylitis or in good health (not recorded which). The sample consisted of blood, either unsorted or a sorted T cell fraction (not recorded which). V is TRBV20-1 and J is TRBJ1-1; D might be TRBD1 (6 bases). The CDR3 loop is CSAYQGRVDTEAFF. CDR3 sequence (DNA): TGCAGTGCCTACCAGGGGAGGGTGGACACTGAAGCTTTCTTT.